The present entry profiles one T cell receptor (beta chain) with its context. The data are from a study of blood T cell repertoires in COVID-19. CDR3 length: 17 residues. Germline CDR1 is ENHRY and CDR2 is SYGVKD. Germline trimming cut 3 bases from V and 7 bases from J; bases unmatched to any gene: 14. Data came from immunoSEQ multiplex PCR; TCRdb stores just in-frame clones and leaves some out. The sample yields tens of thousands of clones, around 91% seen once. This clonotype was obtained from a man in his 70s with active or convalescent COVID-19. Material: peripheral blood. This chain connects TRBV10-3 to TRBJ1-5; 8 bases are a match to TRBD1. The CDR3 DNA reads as TGTGCCATCAGTGAAGGTGTGGCAGGGGGCCGCACCCAGCCCCAGCATTTT. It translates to CAISEGVAGGRTQPQHF.